The 25 T cell receptor beta chains presented below share a single source sample, sequenced in a study of blood T cell repertoires in COVID-19. Repertoires were generated with immunoSEQ multiplex PCR, while TCRdb's copy carries only in-frame clones and drops some. Of some 87,000 clones in the sample, 85% were seen once. The material sequenced was peripheral blood. The receptors come from an older woman with active or convalescent COVID-19.

The chain carries TRBV5-1 and TRBJ2-5; 8 bases line up with TRBD1. This CDR3 contains 14 residues. Losses at the gene ends were 4 bases for V and 2 bases for J; bases not matched to a gene: 4. The germline CDR1 and CDR2 sequences are SGHRS and YFSETQ. CDR3 bases: TGCGCCAGCAGCACGGGACAGGATCAAGAGACCCAGTACTTC. Its translation is CASSTGQDQETQYF.

The V call is TRBV11-2, the J call TRBJ2-7, with 7 bases aligning to TRBD1. This CDR3 has 13 amino acids. V was clipped by 7 bases and J by 3 bases; unmatched bases: 6. Germline V gives CDR1 SGHAT, CDR2 FQNNGV. CDR3 in DNA: TGTGCCAGCAACCTAGGACAGGTCTACGAGCAGTACTTC. This sequence encodes CASNLGQVYEQYF.

This rearrangement joins TRBV5-4 to TRBJ2-2; 12 nucleotides match TRBD2. The CDR3 covers 15 residues. Trimming took 3 bases from V and 5 from J; bases not matched to a gene: 2. Germline V lookup: CDR1 SGHNT, CDR2 YYREEE (reference sequence). This CDR3 reads CASSSGLAGTGELFF. DNA of the CDR3: TGTGCCAGCAGCTCTGGACTAGCGGGGACCGGGGAGCTGTTTTTT. The full variable domain, rest sourced from reference TRBV5-4 and TRBJ2-2, is ETGVTQSPTHLIKTRGQQVTLRCSSQSGHNTVSWYQQALGQGPQFIFQYYREEENGRGNFPPRFSGLQFPNYSSELNVNALELDDSALYLCASSSGLAGTGELFFGEGSRLTVL.

This clone was seen only once. The rearrangement joins TRBV7-8 to TRBJ1-4, with D perhaps matching TRBD1 (6 bases). The germline V gene has CDR1 SGHVS and CDR2 FQNEAQ. The CDR3 runs 15 residues. The ends were cut back, 1 base at V and 7 bases at J, with 13 bases in the middle. DNA of the CDR3: TGTGCCAGCAGCTTAGGGCAGGGGAACGGTGAAAAACTGTTTTTT. Translation: CASSLGQGNGEKLFF.

The V call is TRBV10-2, the J call TRBJ2-5; 12 bases are a match to TRBD1. Germline CDR1 WSHSY, CDR2 SAAADI. This CDR3 region has 16 residues. J lost 5 bases, V lost 4 bases, and 8 bases had no gene match. For the CDR3, the DNA is TGCGCCAGCAGTGTACCGGGACAGGGGGCGCGGGAGACCCAGTACTTC. Its translation: CASSVPGQGARETQYF.

The chain couples TRBV7-2 to TRBJ1-1; maybe TRBD1 (5 bases). Germline V gives CDR1 SGHTA, CDR2 FQGNSA. V lost 2 bases, J lost 4 bases, and 20 bases lay in between. The CDR3 length is 17 residues. CDR3 sequence reads: CASSLRAPGLSRTEAFF. CDR3 DNA: TGTGCCAGCAGCTTAAGGGCACCGGGACTCTCTCGCACTGAAGCTTTCTTT.

This clone appeared a single time. The chain couples TRBV24-1 to TRBJ1-1; 8 bases align to TRBD1. This CDR3 has 13 amino acids. Trimming removed 6 bases from V and 6 bases from J; junction bases left unmatched: 5. CDR1 is KGHDR and CDR2 is SFDVKD in the germline V gene. The CDR3 is CATSPQGAAEAFF. The CDR3, as DNA: TGTGCCACCAGTCCCCAGGGGGCTGCTGAAGCTTTCTTT.

There are a few counts of this clone. The V and J genes are TRBV5-1 and TRBJ1-5; D remains unclear. The CDR3 covers 14 residues. Germline V gives CDR1 SGHRS, CDR2 YFSETQ. V was trimmed by 0 bases and J by 4 bases, leaving 8 bases between them. CDR3 loop: CASSLGQSNQPQHF. As DNA, the CDR3 is TGCGCCAGCAGCTTGGGGCAGTCTAATCAGCCCCAGCATTTT.

This clone was recorded once. This chain connects TRBV5-1 to TRBJ1-1, with 7 positions matching TRBD1. The CDR3 runs to 14 residues. Germline lookup yields CDR1 SGHRS and CDR2 YFSETQ. V was clipped by 4 bases and J by 2 bases; unmatched bases: 5. The CDR3 nucleotides read TGCGCCAGCAGCCAAACAGGGGAAAACACTGAAGCTTTCTTT. Protein product: CASSQTGENTEAFF.

The chain links TRBV27 to TRBJ1-1; D possibly corresponds to TRBD1 (6 bases). The CDR3 has 19 amino acids. Germline V lookup: CDR1 MNHEY, CDR2 SMNVEV (reference sequence). V dropped 3 bases and J dropped 6 bases, with 29 bases sitting between them. The CDR3 loop is CASSFSVAGSFTRQAEAFF. CDR3 in DNA: TGTGCCAGCAGTTTCTCGGTGGCAGGCTCGTTTACCCGACAGGCTGAAGCTTTCTTT.

The V gene is TRBV5-1, the J gene TRBJ2-3, with a possible D match to TRBD2 (5 bases). The V gene lost 0 bases and the J gene lost 0 bases, with 8 bases spanning the gap. Germline loops: CDR1 SGHRS, CDR2 YFSETQ. The CDR3 consists of 15 residues. The CDR3 sequence is CASSLVGDSTDTQYF. The CDR3 DNA reads as TGCGCCAGCAGCTTGGTGGGAGATAGCACAGATACGCAGTATTTT.

This clone has just one count. The genes are TRBV6-5 and TRBJ2-7, with TRBD1 matching 10 bases. This CDR3 contains 15 residues. Germline loops: CDR1 MNHEY, CDR2 SVGAGI. With 0 bases clipped from V and 2 bases from J, the junction kept 1 base outside the gene matches. The CDR3 sequence: CASSYSGQGAYEQYF. Here the CDR3 DNA reads TGTGCCAGCAGTTACTCAGGACAGGGGGCCTACGAGCAGTACTTC.

The J gene is TRBJ1-2, the V gene TRBV2; D might be TRBD1 (5 bases). V gave up 4 bases and J gave up 7 bases, with 7 bases separating them. Germline loops: CDR1 SNHLY, CDR2 FYNNEI. This CDR3 contains 11 residues. The CDR3 sequence: CASSGGGGYTF. CDR3 bases: TGTGCCAGCAGTGGGGGCGGTGGCTACACCTTC.

The chain links TRBV27 to TRBJ1-4; D gene ambiguous. Trimming cost V 5 bases and J 2 bases, with 6 bases left between them. CDR3 length: 13 amino acids. CDR1 and CDR2 from the germline V gene are MNHEY and SMNVEV (reference sequence). CDR3 sequence: CASSPSTNEKLFF. The CDR3 DNA sequence: TGTGCCAGCAGTCCTTCCACTAATGAAAAACTGTTTTTT. The whole variable domain, remainder taken from reference TRBV27 and TRBJ1-4, is EAQVTQNPRYLITVTGKKLTVTCSQNMNHEYMSWYRQDPGLGLRQIYYSMNVEVTDKGDVPEGYKVSRKEKRNFPLILESPSPNQTSLYFCASSPSTNEKLFFGSGTQLSVL.

This chain links TRBV15 with TRBJ2-5, with 8 positions matching TRBD1. Germline trimming cut 1 base from V and 4 bases from J; bases unmatched to any gene: 11. CDR1 is LNHNV, CDR2 YYDKDF, per germline (reference sequence). CDR3 length: 17 amino acids. For the CDR3, the DNA is TGTGCCACCAGCAGAGCCCCACCAGGGGGCCTGGGAGAGACCCAGTACTTC. Amino acid sequence: CATSRAPPGGLGETQYF.

The chain carries TRBV12-3 or TRBV12-4 and TRBJ2-3; no clear D gene. Trimming removed 6 bases from V and 2 bases from J, with 6 bases in between. This CDR3 is 12 amino acids long. CDR3 coding DNA: TGTGCCAGCAGGGCGGACACAGATACGCAGTATTTT. Residues: CASRADTDTQYF.

The chain uses TRBV11-2 and TRBJ2-7; D may be TRBD1 (6 bases). Looked up from germline, CDR1 is SGHAT and CDR2 is FQNNGV. The CDR3 is made up of 14 amino acids. Deletions cut 5 bases from V and 2 bases from J, with 13 bases between. CDR3 region: CASSRGTLTYEQYF. In DNA, the CDR3 is TGTGCCAGCAGCCGTGGGACACTCACCTACGAGCAGTACTTC.

The CDR3 spells CASSGEWDRGWGAFF. The DNA of the CDR3 is TGTGCCAGCAGTGGAGAATGGGACAGGGGTTGGGGAGCTTTCTTT. This chain uses TRBV28 with TRBJ1-1; TRBD1 aligns across 10 bases. Per the germline V gene, CDR1 is MDHEN and CDR2 is SYDVKM. V lost 5 bases and J lost 10; bases outside the gene matches: 13. The CDR3 sequence is 15 residues long.

The CDR3 region has the DNA TGTGCCAGTACTCCCGACAGAGCAACTAATGAAAAACTGTTTTTT. Protein: CASTPDRATNEKLFF. The chain joins TRBV19 to TRBJ1-4; perhaps TRBD1 as D (5 bases). Germline assignment: CDR1 LNHDA and CDR2 SQIVND (reference sequence). The CDR3 totals 15 residues. Trimming left V 7 bases short and J 0 bases short, with 12 bases between.

The table lists this clone with a count of one. The chain links TRBV6-1 to TRBJ2-3, with a weak D call TRBD1 (5 bases). This CDR3 spans 16 amino acids. Germline loops: CDR1 MNHNS, CDR2 SASEGT. Trimming shortened V by 3 bases and J by 3 bases, and 16 bases separated the two germline ends. CDR3 coding DNA: TGTGCCAGCAGTGATGTTAGGACAACAGGAACAGATACGCAGTATTTT. Translating gives CASSDVRTTGTDTQYF.

In its sample, this clone was seen once. The chain is built from TRBV14 and TRBJ2-5, with 15 bases aligning to TRBD2. The CDR3 is 17 amino acids. V was pared by 6 bases and J by 3 bases, with 8 bases of the junction left unmatched. The germline V gene encodes CDR1 SGHDN and CDR2 FVKESK. The CDR3 nucleotides are TGTGCCAGCAGTCTGCCGGGACTAGCGGGGGGAAAAGAGACCCAGTACTTC. It codes for CASSLPGLAGGKETQYF.

The DNA of the CDR3 is TGTGCCAGCAGCCAAGAGGGGACTGGCGCAGATACGCAGTATTTT. Protein product: CASSQEGTGADTQYF. The chain employs TRBV4-2 and TRBJ2-3, with D possibly TRBD2 on 6 matching bases. Trimming shortened V by 0 bases and J by 4 bases, and 11 bases separated the two germline ends. Germline CDR1 LGHNA, CDR2 YNFKEQ. This CDR3 region has 15 residues.

The chain uses TRBV10-3 and TRBJ1-1; the match to TRBD1 covers 9 bases. The CDR3 runs 15 residues. Germline CDR1 is ENHRY and CDR2 is SYGVKD. Germline trimming cut 6 bases from V and 4 bases from J; bases unmatched to any gene: 9. CDR3 in DNA: TGTGCCATCAGCGAACTACAGGGGGCGCGCACTGAAGCTTTCTTT. This encodes CAISELQGARTEAFF.

The CDR3 here is CASSVGGDWPKEQFF. The CDR3 nucleotides read TGTGCCAGCAGCGTAGGGGGTGACTGGCCTAAGGAGCAGTTCTTC. This sequence joins TRBV5-4 and TRBJ2-1; weak D call: TRBD1 (6 bases). The CDR3 runs to 15 residues. The V gene lost 4 bases and the J gene lost 10 bases, with 21 bases spanning the gap. Germline V gene sequence: CDR1 SGHNT, CDR2 YYREEE (reference sequence).

The chain joins TRBV18 to TRBJ1-6, with unresolved D. This CDR3 has 13 residues. Trimming pared 3 bases from V and 8 bases from J, leaving 8 bases between. Looked up from germline, CDR1 is KGHSH and CDR2 is LQKENI. This CDR3 is CASSPGADSPLHF. The CDR3 DNA is TGTGCCAGCTCACCCGGAGCCGATTCACCCCTCCACTTT.